The clone carrying this T cell receptor (beta chain) occurred a few times. The antigen is not known. This specimen belongs to a study of T-cell reconstitution after alpha-beta-depleted transplantation in children. The germline gives CDR1 DFQATT, CDR2 SNEGSKA (reference sequence). V lost 6 bases and J 1 base, leaving 15 bases between the germline ends. The CDR3 is 14 amino acids. Preparation of the TCRbeta library used unique molecular identifiers. TCRdb redid the calling of the PCR reads with MiXCR, one entry per CDR3 protein. The sample contains about 470,000 distinct CDR3 sequences, over 40% of which appear only once. Study-wide results and caveats: At around two months after transplant, the alpha-beta T cells were reportedly derived from several hundred expanded clones that came from non-depleted graft cells.

Sample: PBMCs, taken before TCRalphabeta/CD19-depleted stem cell transplant. J is TRBJ1-2 and V is TRBV20-1; D might be TRBD1 (6 bases). The TCR was taken from a girl aged 2-9 years with aplastic anemia, due to receive a stem cell transplant. The CDR3 DNA follows: TGCAGTGCGAGGAACAGGGCGGGTAACTATGGCTACACCTTC. Translation gives CSARNRAGNYGYTF.